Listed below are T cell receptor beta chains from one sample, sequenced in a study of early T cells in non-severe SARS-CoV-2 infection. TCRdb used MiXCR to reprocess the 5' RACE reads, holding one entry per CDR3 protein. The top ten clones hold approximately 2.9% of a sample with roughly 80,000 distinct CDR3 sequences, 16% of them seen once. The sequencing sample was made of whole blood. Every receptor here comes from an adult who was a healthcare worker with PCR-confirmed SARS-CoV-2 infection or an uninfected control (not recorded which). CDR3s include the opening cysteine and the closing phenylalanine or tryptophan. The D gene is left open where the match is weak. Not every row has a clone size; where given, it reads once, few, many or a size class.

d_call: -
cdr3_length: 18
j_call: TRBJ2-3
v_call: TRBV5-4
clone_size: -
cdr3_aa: CASSLGPQGWGDTDTQYF
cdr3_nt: TGTGCCAGCAGCTTGGGCCCCCAAGGGTGGGGGGACACAGATACGCAGTATTTT

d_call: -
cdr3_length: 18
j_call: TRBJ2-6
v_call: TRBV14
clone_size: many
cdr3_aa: CASSQDRASWSGANVLTF
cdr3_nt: TGTGCCAGCAGCCAAGACCGGGCATCCTGGTCTGGGGCCAACGTCCTGACTTTC

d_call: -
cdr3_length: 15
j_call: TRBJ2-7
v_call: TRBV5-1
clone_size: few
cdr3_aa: CASSSGLGNNYEQYF
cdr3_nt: TGCGCCAGCAGCTCCGGACTGGGGAACAACTACGAGCAGTACTTC

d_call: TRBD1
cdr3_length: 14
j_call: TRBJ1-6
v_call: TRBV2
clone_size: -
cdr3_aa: CATYRGQGNSPLHF
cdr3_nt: TGTGCCACTTACCGGGGACAGGGGAATTCACCCCTCCACTTT

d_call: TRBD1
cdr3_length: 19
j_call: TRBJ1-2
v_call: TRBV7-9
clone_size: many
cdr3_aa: CASSSYHRDSPGRGYGYTF
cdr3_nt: TGTGCCAGCAGCTCATACCACCGGGACAGCCCGGGTCGAGGCTATGGCTACACCTTC

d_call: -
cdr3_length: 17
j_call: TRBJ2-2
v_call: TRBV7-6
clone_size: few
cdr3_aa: CASSLMSQAGQTGELFF
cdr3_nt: TGTGCCAGCAGCTTAATGTCCCAAGCGGGACAGACCGGGGAGCTGTTTTTT

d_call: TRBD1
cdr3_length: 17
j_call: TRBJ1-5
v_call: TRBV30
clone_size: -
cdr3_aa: CAWSVRTGRVGNQPQHF
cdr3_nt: TGTGCCTGGAGTGTACGGACAGGGAGGGTAGGCAATCAGCCCCAGCATTTT

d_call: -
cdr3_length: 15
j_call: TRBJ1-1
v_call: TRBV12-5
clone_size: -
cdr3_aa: CASGADWAPNTEAFF
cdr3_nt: TGTGCTAGTGGTGCTGACTGGGCGCCGAACACTGAAGCTTTCTTT

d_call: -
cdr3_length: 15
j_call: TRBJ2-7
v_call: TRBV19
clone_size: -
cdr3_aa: CASSPTIEPNYEQYF
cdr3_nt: TGTGCCAGTAGTCCTACCATTGAGCCTAACTACGAGCAGTACTTC

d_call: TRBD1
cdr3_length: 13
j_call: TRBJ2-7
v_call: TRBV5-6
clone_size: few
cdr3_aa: CASRARGQGKQYF
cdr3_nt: TGTGCCAGCAGGGCCCGGGGACAGGGAAAGCAGTACTTC

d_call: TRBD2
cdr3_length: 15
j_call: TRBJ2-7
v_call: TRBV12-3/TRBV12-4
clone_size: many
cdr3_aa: CASSLRGALLYEQYF
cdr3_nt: TGTGCCAGCAGTTTGCGGGGGGCCCTATTGTACGAGCAGTACTTC

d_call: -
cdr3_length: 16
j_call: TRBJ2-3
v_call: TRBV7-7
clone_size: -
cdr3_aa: CASSLAGQGSTDTQYF
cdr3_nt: TGTGCTAGCAGCTTAGCGGGACAGGGAAGCACAGATACGCAGTATTTT

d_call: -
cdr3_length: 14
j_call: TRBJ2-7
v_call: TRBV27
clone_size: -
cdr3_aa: CASKRGKFSTEQYF
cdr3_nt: TGTGCCAGCAAAAGGGGGAAGTTTTCTACCGAGCAGTACTTC

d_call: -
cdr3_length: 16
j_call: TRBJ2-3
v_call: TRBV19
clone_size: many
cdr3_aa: CASSRLELRSTDTQYF
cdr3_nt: TGTGCCAGTAGTAGACTAGAGTTGCGGAGCACAGATACGCAGTATTTT

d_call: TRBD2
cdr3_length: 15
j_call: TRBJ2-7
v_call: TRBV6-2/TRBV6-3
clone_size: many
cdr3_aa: CASSSPAGGSYEQYF
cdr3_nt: TGTGCCAGCAGTTCGCCAGCGGGAGGCTCCTACGAGCAGTACTTC

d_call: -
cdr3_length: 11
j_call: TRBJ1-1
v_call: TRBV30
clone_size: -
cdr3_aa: CAWSVQDEAFF
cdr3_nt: TGTGCCTGGAGTGTACAAGATGAAGCTTTCTTT

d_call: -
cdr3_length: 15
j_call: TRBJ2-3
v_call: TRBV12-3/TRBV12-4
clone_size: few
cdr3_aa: CASSLRSGRGDTQYF
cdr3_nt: TGTGCCAGCAGTTTAAGGAGTGGTAGAGGAGATACGCAGTATTTT

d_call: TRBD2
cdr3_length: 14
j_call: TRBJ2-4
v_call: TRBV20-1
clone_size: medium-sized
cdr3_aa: CSAEPGTRGGIQYF
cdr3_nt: TGCAGTGCTGAACCCGGGACTAGAGGGGGGATTCAGTACTTC

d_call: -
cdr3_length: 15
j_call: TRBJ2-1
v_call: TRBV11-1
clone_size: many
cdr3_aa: CATSSGEGFYNEQFF
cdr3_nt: TGTGCCACCTCCTCGGGTGAGGGGTTTTACAATGAGCAGTTCTTC

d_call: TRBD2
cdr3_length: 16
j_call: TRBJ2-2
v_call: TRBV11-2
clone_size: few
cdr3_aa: CASSVGLAWRTGELFF
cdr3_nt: TGTGCCAGCAGCGTGGGACTAGCGTGGAGGACCGGGGAGCTGTTTTTT

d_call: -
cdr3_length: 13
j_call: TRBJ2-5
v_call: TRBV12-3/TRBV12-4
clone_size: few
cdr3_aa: CASSRGLAETQYF
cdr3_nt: TGTGCCAGCAGCCGAGGACTGGCGGAGACCCAGTACTTC

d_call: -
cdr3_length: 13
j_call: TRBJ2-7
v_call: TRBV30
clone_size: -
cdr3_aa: CAWTGAPIYEQYF
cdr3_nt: TGTGCCTGGACGGGGGCCCCAATCTACGAGCAGTACTTC

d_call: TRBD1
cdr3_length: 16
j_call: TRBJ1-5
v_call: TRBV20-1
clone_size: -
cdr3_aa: CSASLAGTGANQPQHF
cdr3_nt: TGCAGTGCTAGCCTTGCCGGGACAGGGGCCAATCAGCCCCAGCATTTT

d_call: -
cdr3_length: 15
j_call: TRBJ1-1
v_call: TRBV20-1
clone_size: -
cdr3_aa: CSARDSEGRRTEAFF
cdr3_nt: TGCAGTGCTAGGGATAGCGAGGGAAGAAGGACTGAAGCTTTCTTT

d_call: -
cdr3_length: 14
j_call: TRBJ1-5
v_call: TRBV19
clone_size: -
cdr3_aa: CASSILGDNQPQHF
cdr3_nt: TGTGCCAGTAGTATCCTAGGGGACAATCAGCCCCAGCATTTT

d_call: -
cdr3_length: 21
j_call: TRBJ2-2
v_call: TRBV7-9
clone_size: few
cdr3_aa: CASSLDPGLARNILAGGELFF
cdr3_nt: TGTGCCAGCAGCTTAGACCCGGGGCTAGCGCGGAACATTTTAGCCGGCGGGGAGCTGTTTTTT

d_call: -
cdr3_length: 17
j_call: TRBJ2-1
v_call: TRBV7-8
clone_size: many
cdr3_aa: CASSGGQRGFAGNEQFF
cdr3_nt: TGTGCCAGCAGCGGAGGGCAAAGGGGGTTCGCGGGGAATGAGCAGTTCTTC

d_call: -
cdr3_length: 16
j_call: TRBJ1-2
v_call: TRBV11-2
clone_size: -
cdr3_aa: CASSSQAAFEGYGYTF
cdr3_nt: TGTGCCAGCAGCTCCCAGGCGGCATTTGAAGGATATGGCTACACCTTC

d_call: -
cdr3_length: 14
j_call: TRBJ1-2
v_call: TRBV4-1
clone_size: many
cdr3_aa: CASSQTAGAGGYTF
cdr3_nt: TGCGCCAGCAGCCAAACTGCTGGGGCCGGTGGCTACACCTTC

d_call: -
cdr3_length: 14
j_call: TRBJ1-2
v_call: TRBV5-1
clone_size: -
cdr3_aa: CASSSDPGDWGYTF
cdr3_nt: TGCGCCAGCAGCTCAGATCCAGGGGATTGGGGCTACACCTTC

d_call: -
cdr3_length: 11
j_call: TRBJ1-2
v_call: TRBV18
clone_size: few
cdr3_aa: CASSPGDGYTF
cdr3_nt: TGTGCCAGCTCACCAGGGGATGGCTACACCTTC

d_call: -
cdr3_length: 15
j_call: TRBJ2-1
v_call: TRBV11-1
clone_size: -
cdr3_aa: CASSSQRGSYNEQFF
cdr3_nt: TGTGCCAGCAGCTCCCAACGGGGTTCCTACAATGAGCAGTTCTTC

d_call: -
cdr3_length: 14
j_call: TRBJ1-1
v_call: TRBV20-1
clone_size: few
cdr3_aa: CSARGWVKNTEAFF
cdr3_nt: TGCAGTGCTAGAGGTTGGGTTAAGAACACTGAAGCTTTCTTT

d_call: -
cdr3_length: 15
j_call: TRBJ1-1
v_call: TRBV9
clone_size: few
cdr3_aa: CASSDDRSMNTEAFF
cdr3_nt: TGTGCCAGCAGTGACGACAGGAGCATGAACACTGAAGCTTTCTTT